This T cell receptor beta chain originates from a study of long-term antiretroviral therapy in people with HIV. Trimming left V 4 bases short and J 1 base short, with 13 bases between. Germline-derived CDR1 and CDR2 are MGHRA and YSYEKL. This CDR3 region has 15 residues. The assay, immunoSEQ v3.0, was run at survey level. Sequencing targeted roughly 40,000-55,000 T-cell genomes per sample. Sequencing used immunoSEQ multiplex PCR; TCRdb keeps in-frame clones, though not all of them. The repertoire consists of some 27,000 clones, with 84% occurring once and the leading ten covering about 6.6%. This chain joins TRBV4-1 and TRBJ1-1; D perhaps matches TRBD1 (5 bases). Sequencing was performed on unsorted PBMCs, taken 0.4 years after starting antiretroviral therapy. This TCR was recovered from a man younger than 35 with HIV. CDR3 nucleotide sequence: TGCGCCAGCAGCCGGGGGACGGAAAGGAACACTGAAGCTTTCTTT. Protein product: CASSRGTERNTEAFF.